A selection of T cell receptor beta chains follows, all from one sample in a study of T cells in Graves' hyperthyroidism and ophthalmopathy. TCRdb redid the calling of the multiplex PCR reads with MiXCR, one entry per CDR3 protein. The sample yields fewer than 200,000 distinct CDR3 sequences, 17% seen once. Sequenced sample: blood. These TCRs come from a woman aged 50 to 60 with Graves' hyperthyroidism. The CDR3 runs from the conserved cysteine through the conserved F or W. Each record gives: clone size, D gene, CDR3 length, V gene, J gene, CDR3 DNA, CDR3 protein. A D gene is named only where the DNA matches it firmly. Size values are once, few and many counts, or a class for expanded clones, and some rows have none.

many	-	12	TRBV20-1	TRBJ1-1	TGCAGTGCCGTTACTCGGGGAACTGAAGCTTTCTTT	CSAVTRGTEAFF
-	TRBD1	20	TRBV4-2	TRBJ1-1	TGTGCCAGCAGCCGCCCCCGGGACAGGGGGCGGAGAGGCCGCTACACTGAAGCTTTCTTT	CASSRPRDRGRRGRYTEAFF
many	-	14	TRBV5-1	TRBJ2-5	TGCGCCAGCAGCTTAAAGGGGCTCCAAGAGACCCAGTACTTC	CASSLKGLQETQYF
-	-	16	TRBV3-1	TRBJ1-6	TGTGCCAGCAGCCAAGGGTTGAGCTCCTATAATTCACCCCTCCACTTT	CASSQGLSSYNSPLHF
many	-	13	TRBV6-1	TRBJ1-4	TGTGCCAGTGACGGTGCAACTAATGAAAAACTGTTTTTT	CASDGATNEKLFF
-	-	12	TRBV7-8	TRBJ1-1	TGTGCCAGCAGCTTAGTAGAGGGCATGGCTTTCTTT	CASSLVEGMAFF
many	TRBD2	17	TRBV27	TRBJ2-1	TGTGCCAGCAGTTTCCAGACTAGCGGGGGCTCGTACAATGAGCAGTTCTTC	CASSFQTSGGSYNEQFF
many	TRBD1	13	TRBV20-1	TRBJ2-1	TGCAGTGCTTACCGGGACAGGGACAATGAGCAGTTCTTC	CSAYRDRDNEQFF
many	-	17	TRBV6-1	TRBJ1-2	TGTGCCAGCAGGAGGACAGATTTATCAAACGGGAACTATGGCTACACCTTC	CASRRTDLSNGNYGYTF
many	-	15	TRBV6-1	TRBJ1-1	TGTGCCAGCAGCCCCTTATGGGGGTCGAACACTGAAGCTTTCTTT	CASSPLWGSNTEAFF
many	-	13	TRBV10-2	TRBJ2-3	TGCGCCAGCAGTGAGTGCCCAACTTGTACGCAGTATTTT	CASSECPTCTQYF
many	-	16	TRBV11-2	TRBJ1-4	TGTGCCAGCAGCTTAGACAGGGATGGGACTAATGAAAAACTGTTTTTT	CASSLDRDGTNEKLFF
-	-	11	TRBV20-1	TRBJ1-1	TGCAGTGCTAGGGACGTCCCTGAAGCTTTCTTT	CSARDVPEAFF
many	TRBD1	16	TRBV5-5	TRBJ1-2	TGTGCCAGCAGCTTGGGGGGACAGGTCCCTACGAAAGGCTACACCTTC	CASSLGGQVPTKGYTF
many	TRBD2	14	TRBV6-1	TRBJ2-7	TGTGCCAGCAGTCTAGCGGGGGCCGCCTACGAGCAGTACTTC	CASSLAGAAYEQYF
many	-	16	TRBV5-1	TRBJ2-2	TGCGCCAGCAGCTTGGGGCAGGCGGCGAACACCGGGGAGCTGTTTTTT	CASSLGQAANTGELFF
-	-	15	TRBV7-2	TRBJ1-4	TGTGCCAGCAGCTTATTGCAGGGAGGTCATGAAAAACTGTTTTTT	CASSLLQGGHEKLFF
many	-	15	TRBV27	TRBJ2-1	TGTGCCAGCAGTCCCTCTCGGGTTGAGGCCAATGAGCAGTTCTTC	CASSPSRVEANEQFF
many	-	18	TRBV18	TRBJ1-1	TGTGCCAGCTCACCACTTCGCAGGCCCAGCCAGCCCAACACTGAAGCTTTCTTT	CASSPLRRPSQPNTEAFF
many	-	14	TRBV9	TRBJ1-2	TGTGCCAGCAGAGGGACGGCAAGTAACTATGGCTACACCTTC	CASRGTASNYGYTF
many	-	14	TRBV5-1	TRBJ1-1	TGCGCCAGCAGCGGCATGACAGCGAACACTGAAGCTTTCTTT	CASSGMTANTEAFF
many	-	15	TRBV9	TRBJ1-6	TGTGCCAGCAGCGTAGAAGGCTCCTATAATTCACCCCTCCACTTT	CASSVEGSYNSPLHF
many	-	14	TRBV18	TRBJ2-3	TGTGCCAGCTCACCGATACAGGGCTCAGATACGCAGTATTTT	CASSPIQGSDTQYF
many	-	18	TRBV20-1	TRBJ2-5	TGCAGTGCTACGACGGCGTTGGGGTTGGGAGATCAAAGAGAGACCCAGTACTTC	CSATTALGLGDQRETQYF
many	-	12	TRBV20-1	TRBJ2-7	TGCAGTGCTAGGCCGGACACCCCCGAGCAGTACTTC	CSARPDTPEQYF
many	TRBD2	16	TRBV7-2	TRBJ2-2	TGTGCCAGCAGCTTCCGGGAGGGGGTAGTCACCGGGGAGCTGTTTTTT	CASSFREGVVTGELFF
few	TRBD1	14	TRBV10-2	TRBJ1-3	TGCGCCAGCAGGGACAGGGGGGCTGGAAACACCATATATTTT	CASRDRGAGNTIYF
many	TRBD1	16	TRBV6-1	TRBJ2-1	TGTGCCAGCAGTGACTGGGACAGGGAGGTAATGAATGAGCAGTTCTTC	CASSDWDREVMNEQFF
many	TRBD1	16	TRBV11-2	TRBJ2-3	TGTGCCAGCAGCTTAGAAGGGACAGGGGGCGCAGATACGCAGTATTTT	CASSLEGTGGADTQYF
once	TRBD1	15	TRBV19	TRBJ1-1	TGTACCAGTAGTAAGGGGGACAGGGCGAACACTGAAGCTTTCTTT	CTSSKGDRANTEAFF
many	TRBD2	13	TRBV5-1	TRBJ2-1	TGCGCCAGCAGCCCGCATGGGGGGGATGAGCAGTTCTTC	CASSPHGGDEQFF
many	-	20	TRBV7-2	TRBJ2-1	TGTGCCAGCAGCTTAGATTGGGTGGTGGGGAAGGACAGTGCCTACAATGAGCAGTTCTTC	CASSLDWVVGKDSAYNEQFF
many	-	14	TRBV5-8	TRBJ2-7	TGTGCCAGCAGCTTGGAACAGGTCCCCTACGAGCAGTACTTC	CASSLEQVPYEQYF
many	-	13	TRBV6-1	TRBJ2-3	TGTGCCAGCAGTGATTTGGTATCAGATACGCAGTATTTT	CASSDLVSDTQYF
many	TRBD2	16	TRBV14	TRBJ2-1	TGTGCCAGCAGCCGTCTAGCGGGGGGTTCCTACAATGAGCAGTTCTTC	CASSRLAGGSYNEQFF
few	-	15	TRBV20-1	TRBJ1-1	TGCAGTGCCCAGCCTACGACCCATCAGAACACTGAAGCTTTCTTT	CSAQPTTHQNTEAFF
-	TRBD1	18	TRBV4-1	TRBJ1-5	TGCGCCAGCAGCCCCGGACAGGGGAACGGAGGGAACAATCAGCCCCAGCATTTT	CASSPGQGNGGNNQPQHF
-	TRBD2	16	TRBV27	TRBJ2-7	TGTGCCAGCAGCCCATCGGGGGGGGGCAGGGTGTGGGAGCAGTACTTC	CASSPSGGGRVWEQYF
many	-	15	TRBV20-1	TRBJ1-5	TGCAGTGCTAGAGTCGGGGGGGTAGGCAATCAGCCCCAGCATTTT	CSARVGGVGNQPQHF
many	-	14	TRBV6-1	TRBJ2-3	TGTGCCAGCAGTGAACCGGGGGACACAGATACGCAGTATTTT	CASSEPGDTDTQYF
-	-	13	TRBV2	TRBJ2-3	TGTGCCAGCAGCGGCTGGGGTACAGATACGCAGTATTTT	CASSGWGTDTQYF
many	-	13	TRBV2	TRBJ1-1	TGTGCCAGCAGTGTAGGAGGGCTAACTGAAGCTTTCTTT	CASSVGGLTEAFF
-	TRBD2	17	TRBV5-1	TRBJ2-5	TGCGCCAGCAGCACTTGGACTAGCGGCGGTGTAGTAGAGACCCAGTACTTC	CASSTWTSGGVVETQYF
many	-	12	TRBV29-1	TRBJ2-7	TGCAGCGCCCAGGGTTACTCCTACGAGCAGTACTTC	CSAQGYSYEQYF
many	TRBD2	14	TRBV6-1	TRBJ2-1	TGTGCCAGCCGTAAGCCTAGCGGGTACAATGAGCAGTTCTTC	CASRKPSGYNEQFF